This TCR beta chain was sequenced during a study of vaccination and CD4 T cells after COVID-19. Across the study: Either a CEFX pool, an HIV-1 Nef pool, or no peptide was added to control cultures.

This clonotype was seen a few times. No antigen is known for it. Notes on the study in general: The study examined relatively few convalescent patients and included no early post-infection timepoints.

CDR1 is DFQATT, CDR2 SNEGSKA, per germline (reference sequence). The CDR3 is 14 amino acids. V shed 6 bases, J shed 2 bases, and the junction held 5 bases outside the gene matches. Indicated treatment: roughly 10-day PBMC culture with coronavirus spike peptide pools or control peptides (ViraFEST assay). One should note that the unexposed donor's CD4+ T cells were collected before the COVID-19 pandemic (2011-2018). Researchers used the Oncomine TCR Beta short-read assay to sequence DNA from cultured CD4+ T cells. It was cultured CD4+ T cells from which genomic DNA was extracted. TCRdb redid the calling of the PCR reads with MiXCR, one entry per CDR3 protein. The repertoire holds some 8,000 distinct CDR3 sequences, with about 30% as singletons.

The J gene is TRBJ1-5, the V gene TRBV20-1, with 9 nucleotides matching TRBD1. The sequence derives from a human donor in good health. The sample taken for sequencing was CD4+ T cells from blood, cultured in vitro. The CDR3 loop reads CSAPGQGGNQPQHF. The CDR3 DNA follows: TGCAGTGCGCCGGGACAGGGAGGCAATCAGCCCCAGCATTTT.